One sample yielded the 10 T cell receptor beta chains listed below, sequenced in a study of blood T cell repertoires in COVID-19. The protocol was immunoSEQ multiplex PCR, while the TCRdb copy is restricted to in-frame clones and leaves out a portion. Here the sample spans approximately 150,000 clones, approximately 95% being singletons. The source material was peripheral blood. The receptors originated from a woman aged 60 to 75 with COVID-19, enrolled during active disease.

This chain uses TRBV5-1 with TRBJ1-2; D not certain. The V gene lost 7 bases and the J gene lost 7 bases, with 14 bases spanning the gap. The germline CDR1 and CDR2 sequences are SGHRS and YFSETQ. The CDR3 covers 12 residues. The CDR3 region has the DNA TGCGCCAGCGCGGACTCCACGGGTGGCTACACCTTC. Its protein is CASADSTGGYTF.

CDR3 amino acids: CASSISGTVVEAFF. The CDR3 DNA reads as TGTGCCAGTAGTATATCCGGGACAGTTGTTGAAGCTTTCTTT. This chain links TRBV19 with TRBJ1-1, with 7 bases identical to TRBD1. V lost 2 bases and J lost 7; bases outside the gene matches: 7. This CDR3 contains 14 residues. From germline, CDR1 is LNHDA and CDR2 SQIVND (reference sequence).

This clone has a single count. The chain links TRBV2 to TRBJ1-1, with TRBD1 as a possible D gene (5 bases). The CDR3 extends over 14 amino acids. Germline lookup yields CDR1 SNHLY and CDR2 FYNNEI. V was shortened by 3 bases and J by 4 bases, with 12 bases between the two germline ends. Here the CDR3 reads CASSDRGVATEAFF. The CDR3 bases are TGTGCCAGCAGTGATCGGGGGGTTGCCACTGAAGCTTTCTTT.

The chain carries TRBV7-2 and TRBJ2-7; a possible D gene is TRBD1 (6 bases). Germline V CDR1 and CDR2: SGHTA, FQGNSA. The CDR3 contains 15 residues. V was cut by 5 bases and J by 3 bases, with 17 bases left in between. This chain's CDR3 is CASSQGATGDYEQYF. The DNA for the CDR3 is TGTGCCAGCAGCCAAGGAGCGACAGGTGACTACGAGCAGTACTTC.

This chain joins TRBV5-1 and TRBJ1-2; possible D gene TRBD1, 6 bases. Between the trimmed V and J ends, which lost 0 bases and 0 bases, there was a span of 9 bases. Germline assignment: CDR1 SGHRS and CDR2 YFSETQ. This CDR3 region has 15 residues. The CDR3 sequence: CASSLVGASNYGYTF. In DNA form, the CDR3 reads TGCGCCAGCAGCTTGGTGGGGGCCTCTAACTATGGCTACACCTTC.

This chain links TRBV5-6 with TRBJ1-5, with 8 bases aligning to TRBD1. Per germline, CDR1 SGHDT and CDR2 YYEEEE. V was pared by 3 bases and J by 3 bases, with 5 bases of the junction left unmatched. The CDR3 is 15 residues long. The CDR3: CASSSGQGNNQPQHF. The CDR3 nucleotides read TGTGCCAGCAGCTCCGGACAGGGAAACAATCAGCCCCAGCATTTT.

CDR3 region: CASSYSGDRGYEQYF. The DNA of the CDR3 is TGTGCCAGCAGTTACTCGGGAGACAGGGGCTACGAGCAGTACTTC. This chain joins TRBV6-5 and TRBJ2-7; 8 bases agree with TRBD1. CDR1 is MNHEY, CDR2 SVGAGI, per germline. This CDR3 is 15 amino acids long. J lost 3 bases, V lost 0 bases, and 4 bases had no gene match.

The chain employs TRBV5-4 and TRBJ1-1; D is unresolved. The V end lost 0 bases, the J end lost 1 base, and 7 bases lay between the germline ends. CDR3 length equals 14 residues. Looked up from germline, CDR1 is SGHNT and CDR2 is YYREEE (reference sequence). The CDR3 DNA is TGTGCCAGCAGCTTGGGCTACCGGAACACTGAAGCTTTCTTT. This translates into CASSLGYRNTEAFF.

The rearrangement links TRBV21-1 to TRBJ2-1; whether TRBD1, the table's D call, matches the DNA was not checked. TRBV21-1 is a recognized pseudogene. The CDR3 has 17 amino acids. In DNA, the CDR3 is TGTGCCAGCAGCAAATGGGGAGGACAGGTCTCCTACAATGAGCAGTTCTTC. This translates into CASSKWGGQVSYNEQFF.

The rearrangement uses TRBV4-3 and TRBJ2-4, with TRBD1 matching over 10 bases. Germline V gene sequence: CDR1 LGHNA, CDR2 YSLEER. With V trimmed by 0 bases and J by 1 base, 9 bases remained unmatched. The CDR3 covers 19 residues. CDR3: CASSQDRDRGPLAKNIQYF. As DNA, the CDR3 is TGCGCCAGCAGCCAAGATAGGGACAGGGGCCCCCTGGCCAAAAACATTCAGTACTTC.